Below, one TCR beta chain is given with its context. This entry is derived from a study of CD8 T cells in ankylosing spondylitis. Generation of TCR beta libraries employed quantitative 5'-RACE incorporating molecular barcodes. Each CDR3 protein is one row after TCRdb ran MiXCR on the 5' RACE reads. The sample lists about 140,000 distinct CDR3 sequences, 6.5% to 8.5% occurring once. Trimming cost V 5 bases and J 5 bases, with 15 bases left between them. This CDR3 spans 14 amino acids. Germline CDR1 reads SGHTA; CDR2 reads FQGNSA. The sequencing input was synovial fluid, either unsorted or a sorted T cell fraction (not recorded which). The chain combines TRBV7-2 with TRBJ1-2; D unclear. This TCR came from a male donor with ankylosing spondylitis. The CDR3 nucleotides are TGTGCCAGCAGCCTCGCCGGCAGTGCATATGGCTACACCTTC. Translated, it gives CASSLAGSAYGYTF.